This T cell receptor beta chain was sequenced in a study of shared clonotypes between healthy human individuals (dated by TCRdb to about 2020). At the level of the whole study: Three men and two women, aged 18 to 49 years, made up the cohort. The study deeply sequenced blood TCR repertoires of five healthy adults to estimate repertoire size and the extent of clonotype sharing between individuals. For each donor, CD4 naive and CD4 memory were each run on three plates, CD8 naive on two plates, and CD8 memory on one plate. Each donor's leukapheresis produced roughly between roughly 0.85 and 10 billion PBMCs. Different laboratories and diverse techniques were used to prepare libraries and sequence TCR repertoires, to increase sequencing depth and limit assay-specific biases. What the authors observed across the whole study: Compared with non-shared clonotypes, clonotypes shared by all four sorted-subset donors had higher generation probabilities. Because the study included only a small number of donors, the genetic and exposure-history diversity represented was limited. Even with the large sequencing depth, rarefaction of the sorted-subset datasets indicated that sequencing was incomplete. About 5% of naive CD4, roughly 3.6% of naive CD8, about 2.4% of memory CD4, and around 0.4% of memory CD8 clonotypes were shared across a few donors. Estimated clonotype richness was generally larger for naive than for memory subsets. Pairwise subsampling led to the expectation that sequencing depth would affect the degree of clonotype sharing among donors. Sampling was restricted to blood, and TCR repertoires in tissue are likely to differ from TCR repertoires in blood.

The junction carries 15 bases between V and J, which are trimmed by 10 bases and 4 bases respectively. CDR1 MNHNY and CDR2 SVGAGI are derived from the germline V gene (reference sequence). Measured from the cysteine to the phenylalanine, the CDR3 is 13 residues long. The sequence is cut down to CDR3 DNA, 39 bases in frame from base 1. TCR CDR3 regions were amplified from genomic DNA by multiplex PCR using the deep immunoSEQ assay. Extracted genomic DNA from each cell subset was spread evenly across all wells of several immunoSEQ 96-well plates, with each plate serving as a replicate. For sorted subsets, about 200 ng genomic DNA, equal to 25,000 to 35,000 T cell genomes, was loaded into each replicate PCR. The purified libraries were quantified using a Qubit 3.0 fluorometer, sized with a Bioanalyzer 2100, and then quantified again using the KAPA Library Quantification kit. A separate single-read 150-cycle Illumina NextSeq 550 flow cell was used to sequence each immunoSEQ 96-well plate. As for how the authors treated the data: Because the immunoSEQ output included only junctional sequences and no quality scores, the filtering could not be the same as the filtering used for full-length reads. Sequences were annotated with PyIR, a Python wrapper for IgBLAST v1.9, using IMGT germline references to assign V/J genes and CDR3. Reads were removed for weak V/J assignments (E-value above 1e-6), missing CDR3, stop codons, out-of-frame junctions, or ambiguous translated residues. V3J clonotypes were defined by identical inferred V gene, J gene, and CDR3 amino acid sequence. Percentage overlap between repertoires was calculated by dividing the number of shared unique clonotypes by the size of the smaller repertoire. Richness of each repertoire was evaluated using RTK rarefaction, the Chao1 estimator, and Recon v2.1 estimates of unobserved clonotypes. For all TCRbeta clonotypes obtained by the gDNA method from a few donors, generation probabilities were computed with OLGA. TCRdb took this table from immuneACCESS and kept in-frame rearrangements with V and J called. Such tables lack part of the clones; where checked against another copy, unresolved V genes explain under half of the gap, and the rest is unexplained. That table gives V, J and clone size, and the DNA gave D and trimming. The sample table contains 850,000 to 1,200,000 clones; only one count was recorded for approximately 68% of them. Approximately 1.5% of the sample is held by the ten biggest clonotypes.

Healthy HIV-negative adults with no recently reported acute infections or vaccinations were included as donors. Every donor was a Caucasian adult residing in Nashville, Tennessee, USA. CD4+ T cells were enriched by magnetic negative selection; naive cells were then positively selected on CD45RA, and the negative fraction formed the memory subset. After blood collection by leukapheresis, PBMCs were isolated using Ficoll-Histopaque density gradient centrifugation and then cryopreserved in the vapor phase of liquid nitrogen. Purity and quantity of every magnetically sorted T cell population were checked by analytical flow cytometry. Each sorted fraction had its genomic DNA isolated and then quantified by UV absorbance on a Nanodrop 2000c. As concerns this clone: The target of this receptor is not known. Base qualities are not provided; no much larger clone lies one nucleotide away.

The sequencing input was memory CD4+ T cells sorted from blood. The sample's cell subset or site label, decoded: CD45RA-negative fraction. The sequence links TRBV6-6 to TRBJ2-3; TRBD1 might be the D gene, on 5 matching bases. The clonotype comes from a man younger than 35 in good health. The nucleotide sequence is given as TGTGCCACCCAGGACATAACCCCAGATACGCAGTATTTT. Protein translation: CATQDITPDTQYF.